This T cell receptor (beta chain) was identified during a study of shared clonotypes between healthy human individuals. Overall study context: The composition of the donors was a couple of women and a few men aged 18 to 49. Study-level points and caveats: Exclusively blood specimens were collected; tissue repertoires likely differ.

On this clone: Antigen: not known.

Sequencing used immunoSEQ multiplex PCR; TCRdb keeps in-frame clones, though not all of them. The repertoire has about 2.1 million clones, over 85% of them found once; the top ten carry around 1.7%. Terminally differentiated effector memory CD45RA+ cells were left out of the naive CD8 fraction, which was CD45RO-negative and positively selected for CCR7. The V gene end was trimmed by 3 bases and the J gene end by 2 bases; junction bases not matched to a gene: 8. This CDR3 is built from 15 residues. Germline CDR1 is SGHRS and CDR2 is YFSETQ. The chain employs TRBV5-1 and TRBJ2-7; TRBD1 matches at 7 bases. This TCR was recovered from a man aged 18 to 35 in good health. Some clones in this sample may be carry-over from other donors' samples. The sequencing sample was made of naive CD8+ T cells from PBMCs. The CDR3 loop is CASSYRDSKAYEQYF. CDR3 in DNA: TGCGCCAGCAGCTACCGGGACAGCAAAGCCTACGAGCAGTACTTC.